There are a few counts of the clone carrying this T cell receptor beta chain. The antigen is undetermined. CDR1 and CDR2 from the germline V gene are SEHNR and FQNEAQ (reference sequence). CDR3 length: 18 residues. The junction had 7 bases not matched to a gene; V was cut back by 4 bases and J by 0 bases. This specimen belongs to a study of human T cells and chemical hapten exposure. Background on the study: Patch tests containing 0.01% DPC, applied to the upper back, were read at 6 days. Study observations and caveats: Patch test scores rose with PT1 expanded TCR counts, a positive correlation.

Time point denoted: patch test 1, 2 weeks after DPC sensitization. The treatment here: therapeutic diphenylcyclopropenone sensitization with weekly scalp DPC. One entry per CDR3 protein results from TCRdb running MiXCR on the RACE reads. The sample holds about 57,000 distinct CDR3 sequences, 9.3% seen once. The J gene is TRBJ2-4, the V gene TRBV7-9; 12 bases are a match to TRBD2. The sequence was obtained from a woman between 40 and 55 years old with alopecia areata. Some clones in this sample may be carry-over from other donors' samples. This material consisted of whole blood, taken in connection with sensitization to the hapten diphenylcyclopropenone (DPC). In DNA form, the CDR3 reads TGTGCCAGCAGCTCCAGGACTAGCGGGGACTTAGCCAAAAACATTCAGTACTTC. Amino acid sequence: CASSSRTSGDLAKNIQYF.